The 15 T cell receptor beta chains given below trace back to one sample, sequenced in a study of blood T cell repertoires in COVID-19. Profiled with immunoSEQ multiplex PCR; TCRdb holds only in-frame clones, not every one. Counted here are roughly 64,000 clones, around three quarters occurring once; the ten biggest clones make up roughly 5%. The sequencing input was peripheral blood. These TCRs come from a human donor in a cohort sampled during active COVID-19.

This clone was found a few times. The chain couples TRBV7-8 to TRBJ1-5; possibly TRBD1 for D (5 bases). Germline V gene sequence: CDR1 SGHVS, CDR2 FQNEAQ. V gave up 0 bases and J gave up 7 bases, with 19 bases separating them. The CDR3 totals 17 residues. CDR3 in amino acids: CASSLASQTVVRQPQHF. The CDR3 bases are TGTGCCAGCAGCTTAGCCTCCCAGACAGTAGTGAGGCAGCCCCAGCATTTT.

CDR3 bases: TGTGCCAGCAGTGATCGGGGGAACACTGAAGCTTTCTTT. Its protein is CASSDRGNTEAFF. The chain combines TRBV6-1 with TRBJ1-1; D unclear. Germline V lookup: CDR1 MNHNS, CDR2 SASEGT. The CDR3 has 13 amino acids. The V end was cut by 3 bases, the J end by 1 base, with 6 bases between.

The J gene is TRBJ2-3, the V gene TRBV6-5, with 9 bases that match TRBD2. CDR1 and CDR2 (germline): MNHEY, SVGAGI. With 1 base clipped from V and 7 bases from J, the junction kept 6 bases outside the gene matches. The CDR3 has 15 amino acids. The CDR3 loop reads CASSYLAGGRYTQYF. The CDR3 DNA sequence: TGTGCCAGCAGTTACTTGGCGGGGGGGCGATATACGCAGTATTTT.

The CDR3 DNA sequence: TGTGCCAGCAGCTTGGCCCCAAAGGGAGGGATCGCCGGGGAGCTGTTTTTT. Translated: CASSLAPKGGIAGELFF. This rearrangement joins TRBV5-5 to TRBJ2-2, with 7 bases fitting TRBD2. V lost 0 bases, J lost 6 bases, and 11 bases stayed unmatched. Germline CDR1 SGHKS, CDR2 YYEKEE (reference sequence). The CDR3 is made up of 17 amino acids.

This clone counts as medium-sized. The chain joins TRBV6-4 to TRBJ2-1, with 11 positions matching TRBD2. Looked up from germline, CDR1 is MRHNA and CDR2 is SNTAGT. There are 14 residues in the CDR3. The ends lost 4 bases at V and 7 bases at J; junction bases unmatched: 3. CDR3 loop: CASSVSGGANEQFF. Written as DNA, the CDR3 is TGTGCCAGCAGTGTTAGCGGGGGGGCGAATGAGCAGTTCTTC.

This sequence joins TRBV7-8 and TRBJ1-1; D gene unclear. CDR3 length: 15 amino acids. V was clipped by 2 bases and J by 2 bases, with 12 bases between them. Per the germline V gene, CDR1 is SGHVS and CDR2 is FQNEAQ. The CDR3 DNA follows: TGTGCCAGCAGCTTATCCCGCCTATTAAACACTGAAGCTTTCTTT. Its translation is CASSLSRLLNTEAFF.

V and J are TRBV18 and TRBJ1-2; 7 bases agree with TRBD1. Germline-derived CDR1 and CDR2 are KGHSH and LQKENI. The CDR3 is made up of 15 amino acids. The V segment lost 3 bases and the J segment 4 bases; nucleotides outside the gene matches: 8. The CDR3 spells CASSPEQTGIYGYTF. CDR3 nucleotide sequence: TGTGCCAGCTCACCCGAACAGACAGGGATCTATGGCTACACCTTC.

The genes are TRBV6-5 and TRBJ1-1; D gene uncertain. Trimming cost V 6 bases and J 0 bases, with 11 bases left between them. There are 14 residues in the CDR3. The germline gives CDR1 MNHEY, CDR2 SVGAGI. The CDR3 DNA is TGTGCCAGCAGGGGAGGTTTAATGAACACTGAAGCTTTCTTT. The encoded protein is CASRGGLMNTEAFF.

The CDR3 bases are TGTGCCAGCAGCCTGAGGGCTACTGGTGGGGCCAACGTCCTGACTTTC. It codes for CASSLRATGGANVLTF. The chain recombines TRBV5-6 with TRBJ2-6; weak D call: TRBD2 (5 bases). V lost 4 bases, J lost 3 bases, and 14 bases lay in between. Germline loops: CDR1 SGHDT, CDR2 YYEEEE. This CDR3 has 16 residues.

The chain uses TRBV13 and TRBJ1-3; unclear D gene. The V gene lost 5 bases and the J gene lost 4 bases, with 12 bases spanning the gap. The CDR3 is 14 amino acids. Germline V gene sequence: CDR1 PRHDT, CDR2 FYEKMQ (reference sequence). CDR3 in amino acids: CASSLSGRGNTIYF. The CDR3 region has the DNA TGTGCCAGCAGCCTAAGCGGTAGAGGAAACACCATATATTTT. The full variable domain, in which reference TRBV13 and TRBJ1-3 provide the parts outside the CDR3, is AAGVIQSPRHLIKEKRETATLKCYPIPRHDTVYWYQQGPGQDPQFLISFYEKMQSDKGSIPDRFSAQQFSDYHSELNMSSLELGDSALYFCASSLSGRGNTIYFGEGSWLTVV.

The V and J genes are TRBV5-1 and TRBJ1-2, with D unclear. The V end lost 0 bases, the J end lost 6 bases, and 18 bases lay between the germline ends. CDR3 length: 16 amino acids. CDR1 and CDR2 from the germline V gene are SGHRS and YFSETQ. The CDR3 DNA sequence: TGCGCCAGCAGCTTGGCCTTAGGCCGAGACACAGATGGCTACACCTTC. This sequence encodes CASSLALGRDTDGYTF.

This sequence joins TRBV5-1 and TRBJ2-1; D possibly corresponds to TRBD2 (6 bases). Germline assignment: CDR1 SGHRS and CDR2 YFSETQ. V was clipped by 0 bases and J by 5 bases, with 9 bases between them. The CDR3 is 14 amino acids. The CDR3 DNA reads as TGCGCCAGCAGCTTGGTTAGCGGAAACAATGAGCAGTTCTTC. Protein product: CASSLVSGNNEQFF.

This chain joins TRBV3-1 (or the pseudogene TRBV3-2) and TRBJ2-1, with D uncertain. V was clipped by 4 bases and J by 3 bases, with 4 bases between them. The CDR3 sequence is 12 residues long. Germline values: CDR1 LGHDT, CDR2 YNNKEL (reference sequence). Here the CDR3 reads CASSLRYNEQFF. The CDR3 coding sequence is TGTGCCAGCAGCCTCCGCTACAATGAGCAGTTCTTC.

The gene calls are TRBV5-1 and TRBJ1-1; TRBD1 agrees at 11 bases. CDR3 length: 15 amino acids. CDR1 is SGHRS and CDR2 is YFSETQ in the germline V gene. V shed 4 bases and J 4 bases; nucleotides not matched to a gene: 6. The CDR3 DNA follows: TGCGCCAGCAGCGGACAGGGGGCAATGGGCACTGAAGCTTTCTTT. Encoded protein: CASSGQGAMGTEAFF.

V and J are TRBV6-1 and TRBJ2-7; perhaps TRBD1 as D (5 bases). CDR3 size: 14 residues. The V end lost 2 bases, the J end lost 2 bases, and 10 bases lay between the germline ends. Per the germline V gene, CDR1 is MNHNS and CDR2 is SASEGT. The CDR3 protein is CASSERGLTYEQYF. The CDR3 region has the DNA TGTGCCAGCAGTGAAAGGGGATTAACCTACGAGCAGTACTTC.